The next 25 T cell receptor beta chains were all read from a single sample in a study of blood T cell repertoires in COVID-19. TCRdb's copy holds only in-frame clones and misses some; the assay was immunoSEQ multiplex PCR. Among some 170,000 clones listed, roughly 84% were seen once. Sequencing was done on a sample of peripheral blood. The receptors here all came from a woman aged 35 to 49 with COVID-19, enrolled during active disease.

The chain uses TRBV27 and TRBJ2-1; TRBD2 aligns across 11 bases. The CDR3 has 16 residues. Germline assignment: CDR1 MNHEY and CDR2 SMNVEV (reference sequence). Trimming took 3 bases from V and 6 from J; bases not matched to a gene: 7. Written as DNA, the CDR3 is TGTGCCAGCAGTTTTTCCCTAGCGGGGGGTCGCAATGAGCAGTTCTTC. Translated: CASSFSLAGGRNEQFF.

This sequence joins TRBV14 and TRBJ2-2; 10 nucleotides agree with TRBD2. CDR1 is SGHDN, CDR2 FVKESK, per germline. This CDR3 has 18 residues. V was pared by 0 bases and J by 3 bases, with 7 bases of the junction left unmatched. CDR3 region: CASSQDKLAGEDTGELFF. The CDR3 DNA sequence: TGTGCCAGCAGCCAAGATAAGCTAGCGGGAGAGGACACCGGGGAGCTGTTTTTT.

The chain couples TRBV4-2 to TRBJ2-2; D unresolved. CDR3 length equals 14 residues. Germline V gene sequence: CDR1 LGHNA, CDR2 YNFKEQ. Between the trimmed V and J ends, which lost 1 base and 1 base, there was a span of 4 bases. Here the CDR3 reads CASSQAGNTGELFF. DNA for the CDR3: TGTGCCAGCAGCCAAGCGGGGAACACCGGGGAGCTGTTTTTT.

This clone has only one observation. The genes are TRBV12-5 and TRBJ1-1, with 7 nucleotides matching TRBD1. Germline loops: CDR1 LGHNT, CDR2 FRNRAP. V was clipped by 1 base and J by 1 base; unmatched bases: 3. This CDR3 spans 15 amino acids. The CDR3 nucleotides read TGTGCTAGTGGTTTGGGGGCAGGGGGGAACACTGAAGCTTTCTTT. It specifies CASGLGAGGNTEAFF.

V usage is TRBV9 and J usage is TRBJ2-7; D is possibly TRBD1 (6 bases). The CDR3 is made up of 14 amino acids. Trimming removed 1 base at V and 5 bases at J, with 13 bases between. Germline CDR1 is SGDLS and CDR2 is YYNGEE. This CDR3 is CASSVLGGLDEQYF. In DNA form, the CDR3 reads TGTGCCAGCAGCGTATTAGGGGGTCTGGACGAGCAGTACTTC.

The chain combines TRBV7-9 with TRBJ1-1, with 10 bases identical to TRBD1. Germline loops: CDR1 SEHNR, CDR2 FQNEAQ (reference sequence). CDR3 length: 14 amino acids. The ends lost 5 bases at V and 5 bases at J; junction bases unmatched: 5. The CDR3 spells CASSQRQGATEAFF. The CDR3 region has the DNA TGTGCCAGCAGCCAACGACAGGGGGCGACTGAAGCTTTCTTT.

The chain joins TRBV18 to TRBJ2-7; possible D gene TRBD1, 6 bases. Germline V gene sequence: CDR1 KGHSH, CDR2 LQKENI. CDR3 length: 14 amino acids. Trimming removed 4 bases from V and 6 bases from J, with 16 bases in between. The CDR3 spells CASSQVGGTSEQYF. The CDR3 region has the DNA TGTGCCAGCTCACAGGTAGGGGGAACGAGCGAGCAGTACTTC.

This chain uses TRBV6-4 with TRBJ1-3; 10 bases align to TRBD1. CDR1 is MRHNA and CDR2 is SNTAGT in the germline V gene. CDR3 size: 16 residues. With V trimmed by 5 bases and J by 4 bases, 8 bases remained unmatched. Here the CDR3 reads CASSKTGTGDGNTIYF. In DNA, the CDR3 is TGTGCCAGCAGTAAGACCGGGACAGGGGACGGAAACACCATATATTTT.

This rearrangement joins TRBV6-5 to TRBJ1-5; TRBD1 is a possible D gene (6 bases). This CDR3 is 15 amino acids long. Germline values: CDR1 MNHEY, CDR2 SVGAGI. Trimming removed 4 bases from V and 4 bases from J, with 14 bases in between. CDR3 bases: TGTGCCAGCAGTTCCGGGGACACCCTTAATCAGCCCCAGCATTTT. Translation gives CASSSGDTLNQPQHF.

The chain combines TRBV5-6 with TRBJ2-7, with a possible D match to TRBD1 (6 bases). CDR1 is SGHDT, CDR2 YYEEEE, per germline. The V end was cut by 0 bases, the J end by 2 bases, with 21 bases between. This CDR3 has 18 residues. The CDR3 coding sequence is TGTGCCAGCAGCTTGGGTACAGGGCGCGGCGATTGGACCTACGAGCAGTACTTC. It translates to CASSLGTGRGDWTYEQYF.

V and J are TRBV27 and TRBJ2-1; weak D call: TRBD2 (7 bases). The CDR3 consists of 15 residues. CDR1 is MNHEY, CDR2 SMNVEV, per germline (reference sequence). Trimming cost V 5 bases and J 9 bases, with 20 bases left between them. This chain's CDR3 is CASSKDPTGGPEQFF. The CDR3 DNA is TGTGCCAGCAGTAAAGACCCCACGGGGGGCCCTGAGCAGTTCTTC.

The DNA of the CDR3 is TGTGCTAGTGGTTTAAATACCCTTCGGGGTGGGAATGAGCAGTTCTTC. This encodes CASGLNTLRGGNEQFF. The chain has TRBV12-5 and TRBJ2-1, with a weak D call TRBD2 (5 bases). The CDR3 covers 16 residues. Looked up from germline, CDR1 is LGHNT and CDR2 is FRNRAP. Trimming removed 3 bases at V and 7 bases at J, with 19 bases between.

The chain links TRBV6-5 to TRBJ1-2; D is perhaps TRBD1 (5 bases). CDR3 length: 14 amino acids. The V and J ends lost 5 bases and 6 bases respectively, with 16 bases between them. In germline, CDR1 is MNHEY, CDR2 SVGAGI. CDR3 loop: CASSRARARDGYTF. The CDR3, as DNA: TGTGCCAGCAGTAGGGCCAGGGCTAGGGATGGCTACACCTTC.

This chain's CDR3 is CASSWGRAGQGHGYTF. CDR3 coding DNA: TGTGCCAGCAGCTGGGGCAGAGCGGGACAGGGGCACGGCTACACCTTC. The chain recombines TRBV5-6 with TRBJ1-2; 10 positions agree with TRBD1. The CDR3 is 16 residues long. V dropped 3 bases and J dropped 8; count of bases not matched to a gene: 13. Germline V gene sequence: CDR1 SGHDT, CDR2 YYEEEE.

This clone was recorded a few times. The V call is TRBV3-1 (or the pseudogene TRBV3-2), the J call TRBJ1-6, with 9 bases fitting TRBD1. CDR3 length: 16 residues. Germline CDR1 is LGHDT and CDR2 is YNNKEL (reference sequence). After removal of 2 bases from V and 5 bases from J, the junction contained 4 bases not matched to a gene. CDR3 region: CASSQTGTGHNSPLHF. CDR3 nucleotide sequence: TGTGCCAGCAGCCAAACCGGGACAGGGCATAATTCACCCCTCCACTTT.

This clone has a single count. The CDR3 sequence: CAGGTGTNTEAFF. CDR3 in DNA: TGTGCCGGGGGGACAGGGACGAACACTGAAGCTTTCTTT. J is TRBJ1-1 and V is TRBV6-5, with 9 bases matching TRBD1. V lost 11 bases, J lost 1 base, and 5 bases stayed unmatched. Germline CDR1 and CDR2: MNHEY and SVGAGI. The CDR3 has 13 residues.

This clone appeared once. The chain carries TRBV10-1 and TRBJ1-3; D unclear. The CDR3 contains 16 residues. Trimming took off 4 bases at V and 0 bases at J, with 13 bases between the two ends. The germline CDR1 and CDR2 sequences are WNHNN and SYGVQD (reference sequence). The CDR3 DNA reads as TGCGCCAGCAGTGCCCTCGTAGGGAGCTCTGGAAACACCATATATTTT. Its protein is CASSALVGSSGNTIYF.

The genes are TRBV19 and TRBJ1-6, with 8 bases identical to TRBD1. V dropped 6 bases and J dropped 5; count of bases not matched to a gene: 3. The germline gives CDR1 LNHDA, CDR2 SQIVND (reference sequence). CDR3 length equals 14 residues. Here the CDR3 DNA reads TGTGCCAGTAGAAGACAGGGGAATAATTCACCCCTCCACTTT. This translates into CASRRQGNNSPLHF.

This sequence joins TRBV11-2 and TRBJ2-3; no firm D call. Trimming stripped 3 bases from V and 1 base from J, with 8 bases between. Germline values: CDR1 SGHAT, CDR2 FQNNGV. The CDR3 has 14 amino acids. The CDR3 nucleotides read TGTGCCAGCAGCTTCGGGTCGGGCACAGATACGCAGTATTTT. Translation: CASSFGSGTDTQYF. The entire variable domain, with the rest obtained from reference TRBV11-2 and TRBJ2-3, is as follows: EAGVAQSPRYKIIEKRQSVAFWCNPISGHATLYWYQQILGQGPKLLIQFQNNGVVDDSQLPKDRFSAERLKGVDSTLKIQPAKLEDSAVYLCASSFGSGTDTQYFGPGTRLTVL.

The chain links TRBV7-8 to TRBJ1-3, with 7 bases aligning to TRBD1. The ends lost 7 bases at V and 1 base at J; junction bases unmatched: 22. In germline, CDR1 is SGHVS, CDR2 FQNEAQ. The CDR3 has 20 amino acids. This chain's CDR3 is CASTNPLRDREKLSGNTIYF. Written as DNA, the CDR3 is TGTGCCAGCACCAACCCCCTCCGTGACAGGGAAAAATTGTCTGGAAACACCATATATTTT.

This clone was recorded once. The chain has TRBV7-9 and TRBJ1-4; no clear D. CDR1 SEHNR and CDR2 FQNEAQ come from the germline V gene (reference sequence). The CDR3 totals 13 residues. CDR3 sequence (DNA): TGTGCAGGGCGGGGTGCAACTAATGAAAAACTGTTTTTT. The encoded protein is CAGRGATNEKLFF.

V and J are TRBV7-3 and TRBJ2-3; no clear D gene. The CDR3 consists of 13 residues. Trimming shortened V by 5 bases and J by 4 bases, and 10 bases separated the two germline ends. From germline, CDR1 is SGHTA and CDR2 FQGTGA. The CDR3 sequence: CASSPRLADTQYF. The CDR3 nucleotides are TGTGCCAGCAGCCCCCGGCTAGCAGATACGCAGTATTTT.

Turning to this clone: At one end the junction does not follow the germline gene, possibly because of a read error. The chain uses TRBV28 and TRBJ1-1; no reliable D call. CDR3 length: 11 amino acids. CDR1 and CDR2 (germline): MDHEN, SYDVKM. The chain's CDR3 is CASTSTTKVFF. CDR3 in DNA: TGTGCCAGCACCTCTACAACTAAAGTTTTTTTT. Full variable domain (outside the CDR3, taken from reference TRBV28 and TRBJ1-1): DVKVTQSSRYLVKRTGEKVFLECVQDMDHENMFWYRQDPGLGLRLIYFSYDVKMKEKGDIPEGYSVSREKKERFSLILESASTNQTSMYLCASTSTTKVFFGQGTRLTVV.

The chain has TRBV4-2 and TRBJ1-2, with a weak D call TRBD1 (6 bases). From germline, CDR1 is LGHNA and CDR2 YNFKEQ. Trimming took 0 bases from V and 2 from J, leaving 13 bases between them. This CDR3 is 16 amino acids long. CDR3: CASSQDGSGDNYGYTF. The CDR3 bases are TGTGCCAGCAGCCAAGATGGGTCAGGGGACAACTATGGCTACACCTTC.

The chain is built from TRBV4-1 and TRBJ1-4; no definite D call. The CDR3 spans 16 residues. The germline V gene encodes CDR1 MGHRA and CDR2 YSYEKL. The V gene lost 4 bases and the J gene lost 0 bases, with 12 bases spanning the gap. The CDR3 region has the DNA TGCGCCAGCAGCCGACAAAATACTGCAACTAATGAAAAACTGTTTTTT. This translates into CASSRQNTATNEKLFF.